The next 14 T cell receptor beta chains were all read from a single sample in a study of PD-1 blockade in classical Hodgkin lymphoma. Only in-frame clones appear in the TCRdb table, and some are missing; sequencing was by immunoSEQ multiplex PCR. Of 29,000 or so clones in the sample, around 89% were seen once. Time point here: newly diagnosed, previously untreated cHL patient sample. Magnetic negative selection served to purify CD4+ T cells out of PBMCs that had been thawed. The specimen sequenced was CD4+ T cells from blood. The receptors originated from a human donor with classical Hodgkin lymphoma.

The chain links TRBV7-2 to TRBJ2-5; D call uncertain. Germline V gives CDR1 SGHTA, CDR2 FQGNSA. This CDR3 has 11 amino acids. V lost 5 bases and J 1 base, leaving 2 bases between the germline ends. The CDR3 is CASSAQETQYF. DNA for the CDR3: TGTGCCAGCAGCGCCCAAGAGACCCAGTACTTC.

The chain couples TRBV29-1 to TRBJ1-5, with D tentatively TRBD1 (5 bases). Germline loops: CDR1 SQVTM, CDR2 ANQGSEA. Trimming removed 2 bases at V and 7 bases at J, with 12 bases between. The CDR3 runs to 13 residues. The CDR3 DNA follows: TGCAGCGTTGAATCAGGGAACGGACAGCCCCAGCATTTT. Protein sequence: CSVESGNGQPQHF. Variable domain in full (rest from reference TRBV29-1 and TRBJ1-5): SAVISQKPSRDICQRGTSLTIQCQVDSQVTMMFWYRQQPGQSLTLIATANQGSEATYESGFVIDKFPISRPNLTFSTLTVSNMSPEDSSIYLCSVESGNGQPQHFGDGTRLSIL.

The chain is built from TRBV28 and TRBJ2-3; TRBD1 is a possible D gene (6 bases). The CDR3 is 13 amino acids. CDR1 and CDR2 from the germline V gene are MDHEN and SYDVKM. Trimming removed 7 bases from V and 0 bases from J, with 8 bases in between. The CDR3 loop reads CASTDSSTDTQYF. Written as DNA, the CDR3 is TGTGCCAGCACGGACAGCAGCACAGATACGCAGTATTTT.

The genes are TRBV5-5 and TRBJ2-1; the match to TRBD2 covers 11 bases. Looked up from germline, CDR1 is SGHKS and CDR2 is YYEKEE (reference sequence). This CDR3 comprises 16 residues. The trim removed 4 bases at V and 3 bases at J, leaving 6 bases unmatched. The CDR3 spells CASSPMTSGDYNEQFF. DNA for the CDR3: TGTGCCAGCAGCCCCATGACTAGCGGGGACTACAATGAGCAGTTCTTC.

This clone was observed once. The V and J genes are TRBV18 and TRBJ2-5, with TRBD1 matching over 7 bases. CDR1 is KGHSH and CDR2 is LQKENI in the germline V gene. The CDR3 consists of 15 residues. The ends lost 2 bases at V and 0 bases at J; junction bases unmatched: 3. The chain's CDR3 is CASSPGTGDQETQYF. CDR3 in DNA: TGTGCCAGCTCACCAGGCACAGGGGACCAAGAGACCCAGTACTTC.

This clone was observed a handful of times. The chain links TRBV5-8 to TRBJ1-5; D is unresolved. The length of the CDR3 is 12 residues. Trimming removed 5 bases at V and 3 bases at J, with 6 bases between. Germline lookup yields CDR1 SGHTS and CDR2 YDEGEE. The CDR3 DNA reads as TGTGCCAGCAGTCGGATCAATCAGCCCCAGCATTTT. The encoded protein is CASSRINQPQHF.

The chain carries TRBV10-1 and TRBJ2-1; 7 positions agree with TRBD2. The CDR3 sequence is 14 residues long. V gave up 4 bases and J gave up 6 bases; unmatched junction bases: 6. Germline values: CDR1 WNHNN, CDR2 SYGVQD (reference sequence). CDR3 DNA sequence: TGCGCCAGCAGTGTCGGGGGAGGGCGCAATGAGCAGTTCTTC. It codes for CASSVGGGRNEQFF.

This chain links TRBV9 with TRBJ2-5, with D possibly being TRBD2 (5 bases). Trimming cost V 0 bases and J 1 base, with 7 bases left between them. This CDR3 has 14 amino acids. Per the germline V gene, CDR1 is SGDLS and CDR2 is YYNGEE. CDR3 region: CASSVGGPQETQYF. In nucleotides, the CDR3 is TGTGCCAGCAGCGTAGGCGGGCCCCAAGAGACCCAGTACTTC.

The chain couples TRBV4-1 to TRBJ1-3; tentatively, D is TRBD1 (6 bases). In germline, CDR1 is MGHRA, CDR2 YSYEKL. The CDR3 is 16 amino acids. V was cut by 4 bases and J by 0 bases, with 13 bases left in between. The CDR3, as DNA: TGCGCCAGCAGCCCCCACCGGGACAACTCTGGAAACACCATATATTTT. Its protein product is CASSPHRDNSGNTIYF.

This chain links TRBV29-1 with TRBJ2-1; D tentatively reads TRBD1 or TRBD2 (6 bases each). The CDR3 runs 14 residues. Germline CDR1 is SQVTM and CDR2 is ANQGSEA. V was pared by 3 bases and J by 5 bases, with 14 bases between. CDR3 in amino acids: CSVEVWGAHNEQFF. In nucleotides, the CDR3 is TGCAGCGTTGAGGTCTGGGGGGCCCACAATGAGCAGTTCTTC.

CDR3 sequence reads: CASSENSYSNQPQHF. In DNA, the CDR3 is TGTGCCAGCAGTGAAAACAGTTATAGCAATCAGCCCCAGCATTTT. The chain joins TRBV2 to TRBJ1-5; D ambiguous. CDR1 and CDR2 from the germline V gene are SNHLY and FYNNEI. Between the trimmed V and J ends, which lost 2 bases and 0 bases, there was a span of 8 bases. This CDR3 is built from 15 residues.

This clone has only one observation. V gene TRBV7-9 combines with J gene TRBJ2-5, with D hard to call. V was clipped by 5 bases and J by 1 base, with 14 bases between them. The germline V gene has CDR1 SEHNR and CDR2 FQNEAQ (reference sequence). The CDR3 is 15 residues long. CDR3 coding DNA: TGTGCCAGCAGCCCTGCTTATGGAATCCAAGAGACCCAGTACTTC. It yields the protein CASSPAYGIQETQYF.

The V and J genes are TRBV9 and TRBJ1-2, with D possibly matching TRBD1 (5 bases). V lost 3 bases to trimming and J lost 5 bases, with 14 bases between them. The CDR3 loop spans 14 amino acids. Germline CDR1 SGDLS, CDR2 YYNGEE. The CDR3 spells CASSATESGYGYTF. The CDR3 nucleotides are TGTGCCAGCAGCGCCACAGAATCAGGGTATGGCTACACCTTC. Complete variable domain (other parts from reference TRBV9 and TRBJ1-2): DSGVTQTPKHLITATGQRVTLRCSPRSGDLSVYWYQQSLDQGLQFLIQYYNGEERAKGNILERFSAQQFPDLHSELNLSSLELGDSALYFCASSATESGYGYTFGSGTRLTVV.

This rearrangement joins TRBV4-1 to TRBJ2-7; 10 bases map to TRBD2. The CDR3 runs to 21 residues. Looked up from germline, CDR1 is MGHRA and CDR2 is YSYEKL. The J segment lost 3 bases and the V segment lost 2 bases, leaving 22 bases of the junction unmatched. DNA of the CDR3: TGCGCCAGCAGCCAAAGGGTCCCTAGCGGGAGTGTAGCCCAGGGTTTCTACGAGCAGTACTTC. Amino acid sequence: CASSQRVPSGSVAQGFYEQYF.